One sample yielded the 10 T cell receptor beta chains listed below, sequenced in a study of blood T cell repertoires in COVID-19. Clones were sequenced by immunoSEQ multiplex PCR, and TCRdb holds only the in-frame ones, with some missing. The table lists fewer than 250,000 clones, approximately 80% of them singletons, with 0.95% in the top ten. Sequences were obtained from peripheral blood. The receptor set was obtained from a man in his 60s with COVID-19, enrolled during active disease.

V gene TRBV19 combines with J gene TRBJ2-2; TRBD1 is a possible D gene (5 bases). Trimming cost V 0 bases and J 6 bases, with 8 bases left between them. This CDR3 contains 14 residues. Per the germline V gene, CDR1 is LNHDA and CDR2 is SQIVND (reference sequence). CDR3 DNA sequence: TGTGCCAGTAGTATAGATCTAGGGGCCGGGGAGCTGTTTTTT. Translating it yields CASSIDLGAGELFF.

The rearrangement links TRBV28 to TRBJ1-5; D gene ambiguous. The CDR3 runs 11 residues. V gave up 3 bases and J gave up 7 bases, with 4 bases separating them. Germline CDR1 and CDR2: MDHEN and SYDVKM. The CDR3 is CASSLAQPQHF. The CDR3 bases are TGTGCCAGCAGTTTGGCCCAGCCCCAGCATTTT. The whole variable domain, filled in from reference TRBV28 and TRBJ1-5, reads DVKVTQSSRYLVKRTGEKVFLECVQDMDHENMFWYRQDPGLGLRLIYFSYDVKMKEKGDIPEGYSVSREKKERFSLILESASTNQTSMYLCASSLAQPQHFGDGTRLSIL.

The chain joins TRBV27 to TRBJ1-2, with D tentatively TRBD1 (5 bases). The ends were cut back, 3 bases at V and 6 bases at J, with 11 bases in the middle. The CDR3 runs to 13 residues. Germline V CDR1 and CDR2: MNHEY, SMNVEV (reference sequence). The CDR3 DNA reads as TGTGCCAGCAGTTTCGACAGATCTGATGGCTACACCTTC. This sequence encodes CASSFDRSDGYTF.

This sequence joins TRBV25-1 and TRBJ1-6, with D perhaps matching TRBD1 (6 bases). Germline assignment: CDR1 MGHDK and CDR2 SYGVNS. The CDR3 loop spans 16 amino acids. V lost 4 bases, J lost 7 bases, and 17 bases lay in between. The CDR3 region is CASSATFTGRNSPLHF. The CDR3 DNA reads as TGTGCCAGCAGTGCAACCTTCACAGGGCGGAATTCACCCCTCCACTTT.

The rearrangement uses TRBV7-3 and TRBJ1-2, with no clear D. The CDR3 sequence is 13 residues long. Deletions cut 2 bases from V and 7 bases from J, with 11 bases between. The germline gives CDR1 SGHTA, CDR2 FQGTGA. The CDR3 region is CASSLDPGSGYTF. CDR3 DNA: TGTGCCAGCAGCTTAGATCCGGGTTCTGGCTACACCTTC.

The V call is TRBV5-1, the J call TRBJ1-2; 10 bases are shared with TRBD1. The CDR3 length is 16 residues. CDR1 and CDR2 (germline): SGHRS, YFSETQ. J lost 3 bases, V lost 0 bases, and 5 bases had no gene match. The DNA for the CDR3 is TGCGCCAGCAGCTTGGTCGGGACAGGGGTGGACTATGGCTACACCTTC. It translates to CASSLVGTGVDYGYTF.

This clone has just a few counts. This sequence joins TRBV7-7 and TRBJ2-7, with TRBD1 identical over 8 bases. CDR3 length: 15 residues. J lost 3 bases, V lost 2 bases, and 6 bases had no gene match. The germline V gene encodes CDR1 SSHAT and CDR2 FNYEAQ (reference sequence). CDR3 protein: CASSLKQGADYEQYF. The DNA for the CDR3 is TGTGCCAGCAGCTTAAAGCAGGGGGCGGACTACGAGCAGTACTTC.

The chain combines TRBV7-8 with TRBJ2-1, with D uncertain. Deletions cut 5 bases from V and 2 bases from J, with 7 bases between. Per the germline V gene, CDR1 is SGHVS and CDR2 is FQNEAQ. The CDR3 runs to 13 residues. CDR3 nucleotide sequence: TGTGCCAGCAGCGCGGCCCCCTACAATGAGCAGTTCTTC. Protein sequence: CASSAAPYNEQFF.

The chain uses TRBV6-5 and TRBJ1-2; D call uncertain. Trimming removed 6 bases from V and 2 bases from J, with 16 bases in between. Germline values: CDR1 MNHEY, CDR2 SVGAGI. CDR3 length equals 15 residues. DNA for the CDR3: TGTGCCAGCAGCATGGAAGCGATTGCCAACTATGGCTACACCTTC. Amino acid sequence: CASSMEAIANYGYTF.

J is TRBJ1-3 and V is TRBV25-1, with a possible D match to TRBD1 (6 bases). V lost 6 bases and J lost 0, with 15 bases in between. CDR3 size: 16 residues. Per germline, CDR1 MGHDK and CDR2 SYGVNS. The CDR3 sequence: CASSPTGGASGNTIYF. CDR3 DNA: TGTGCCAGCAGCCCTACTGGGGGGGCCTCTGGAAACACCATATATTTT.